The 24 T cell receptor beta chains below all came from one sample that was sequenced in a study of cytomegalovirus exposure and HLA in healthy donors. Use of 60 Vbeta and 13 Jbeta primers characterized the PCR. Measured with immunoSEQ multiplex PCR; TCRdb has only the in-frame clones, and not every one. The table has fewer than 200,000 clones, about 85% seen once; the top ten hold about 4.4%. Source material: PBMCs. Receptors originate from a woman in her forties or fifties in good health and CMV-seropositive.

The chain uses TRBV4-1 and TRBJ1-1, with TRBD1 matching over 9 bases. Losses at the gene ends were 0 bases for V and 7 bases for J; bases not matched to a gene: 6. This CDR3 contains 15 residues. Looked up from germline, CDR1 is MGHRA and CDR2 is YSYEKL. The CDR3 coding sequence is TGCGCCAGCAGCCAAGACGAGGACAGGGGTAATGAAGCTTTCTTT. It specifies CASSQDEDRGNEAFF.

This rearrangement joins TRBV10-1 to TRBJ2-7; D is perhaps TRBD2 (6 bases). With 4 bases removed from V and 7 bases from J, the gap between germline ends came to 14 bases. The CDR3 has 13 amino acids. Germline V gene sequence: CDR1 WNHNN, CDR2 SYGVQD (reference sequence). The CDR3 nucleotides read TGCGCCAGCAGTGGCGGGATTTCGGGTGAGCAGTACTTC. This gives the protein CASSGGISGEQYF.

The rearrangement joins TRBV15 to TRBJ2-7, with 7 bases aligning to TRBD1. The V segment lost 0 bases and the J segment 2 bases; nucleotides outside the gene matches: 1. Germline V CDR1 and CDR2: LNHNV, YYDKDF (reference sequence). This CDR3 is built from 14 residues. The chain's CDR3 is CATSRDRGTYEQYF. CDR3 in DNA: TGTGCCACCAGCAGAGACAGGGGGACCTACGAGCAGTACTTC. The whole variable domain, filled in from reference TRBV15 and TRBJ2-7, reads DAMVIQNPRYQVTQFGKPVTLSCSQTLNHNVMYWYQQKSSQAPKLLFHYYDKDFNNEADTPDNFQSRRPNTSFCFLDIRSPGLGDTAMYLCATSRDRGTYEQYFGPGTRLTVT.

The V gene is TRBV5-1, the J gene TRBJ1-5; D perhaps matches TRBD1 (6 bases). Germline CDR1 SGHRS, CDR2 YFSETQ. The CDR3 extends over 14 amino acids. The V end lost 1 base, the J end lost 5 bases, and 10 bases lay between the germline ends. This chain's CDR3 is CASSLRSGDQPQHF. The CDR3 DNA sequence: TGCGCCAGCAGCTTGAGGTCAGGGGATCAGCCCCAGCATTTT.

This chain links TRBV5-8 with TRBJ2-5; 9 bases are shared with TRBD1. Germline V gene lookup returns CDR1 SGHTS and CDR2 YDEGEE. After removal of 4 bases from V and 4 bases from J, the junction contained 8 bases not matched to a gene. CDR3 length equals 15 residues. The chain's CDR3 is CASSVLQGAGETQYF. In DNA, the CDR3 is TGTGCCAGCAGCGTATTACAGGGGGCGGGAGAGACCCAGTACTTC. Variable domain in full (rest from reference TRBV5-8 and TRBJ2-5): EAGVTQSPTHLIKTRGQQATLRCSPISGHTSVYWYQQALGLGLQFLLWYDEGEERNRGNFPPRFSGRQFPNYSSELNVNALELEDSALYLCASSVLQGAGETQYFGPGTRLLVL.

The chain couples TRBV7-3 to TRBJ2-1, with TRBD2 matching over 16 bases. The CDR3 runs to 16 residues. Unmatched junction bases numbered 7, after V lost 6 bases and J lost 8 bases. Germline lookup yields CDR1 SGHTA and CDR2 FQGTGA. DNA for the CDR3: TGTGCCAGCAGTTCCGGGACTAGCGGGAGGGTCGATGAGCAGTTCTTC. This translates into CASSSGTSGRVDEQFF.

The gene calls are TRBV7-9 and TRBJ2-3; possible D gene TRBD1, 5 bases. The germline V gene encodes CDR1 SEHNR and CDR2 FQNEAQ (reference sequence). Trimming cost V 7 bases and J 2 bases, with 10 bases left between them. This CDR3 region has 13 residues. The CDR3 sequence is CASTGRDTDTQYF. The DNA for the CDR3 is TGTGCCAGCACTGGCAGGGACACAGATACGCAGTATTTT.

The J gene is TRBJ1-5, the V gene TRBV19, with 7 positions matching TRBD1. Per germline, CDR1 LNHDA and CDR2 SQIVND (reference sequence). This CDR3 spans 14 amino acids. Trimming at V came to 6 bases and at J to 2 bases, leaving 4 bases not matched to a gene. In DNA form, the CDR3 reads TGTGCCAGTAGCCTAACAGGGGGCAATCAGCCCCAGCATTTT. Its protein product is CASSLTGGNQPQHF.

This clone was detected a few times. This sequence joins TRBV7-9 and TRBJ2-7; 7 bases map to TRBD1. Per germline, CDR1 SEHNR and CDR2 FQNEAQ (reference sequence). Germline trimming cut 8 bases from V and 0 bases from J; bases unmatched to any gene: 4. CDR3 length: 13 amino acids. The CDR3 reads CASAGQVSYEQYF. CDR3 in DNA: TGTGCCAGCGCTGGACAGGTCTCCTACGAGCAGTACTTC.

This clone was found once. The chain employs TRBV4-2 and TRBJ2-3; the D gene is possibly TRBD2 (5 bases). CDR3 length: 14 residues. Per germline, CDR1 LGHNA and CDR2 YNFKEQ. Trimming left V 6 bases short and J 2 bases short, with 12 bases between. CDR3 nucleotide sequence: TGTGCCAGCAGTTCGTGGAGGTACACAGATACGCAGTATTTT. Amino acids: CASSSWRYTDTQYF.

This chain joins TRBV7-2 and TRBJ1-1; 10 bases align to TRBD1. The trim removed 3 bases at V and 4 bases at J, leaving 14 bases unmatched. CDR1 SGHTA and CDR2 FQGNSA come from the germline V gene. This CDR3 comprises 18 residues. In DNA, the CDR3 is TGTGCCAGCAGCTTTCTAGGACAGGGGGTAGGCGTGGGCACTGAAGCTTTCTTT. It translates to CASSFLGQGVGVGTEAFF.

The CDR3 here is CASSPPPNRVGEQYF. The CDR3 coding sequence is TGTGCCAGCAGCCCCCCCCCGAACAGGGTAGGGGAGCAGTACTTC. The chain is built from TRBV6-5 and TRBJ2-7, with D possibly TRBD1 on 6 matching bases. The V and J ends lost 6 bases and 7 bases respectively, with 22 bases between them. CDR1 and CDR2 from the germline V gene are MNHEY and SVGAGI. The CDR3 is made up of 15 amino acids.

The chain couples TRBV28 to TRBJ1-4; D is unclear. The germline gives CDR1 MDHEN, CDR2 SYDVKM. CDR3 length: 11 residues. V was trimmed by 6 bases and J by 8 bases, leaving 7 bases between them. The CDR3 region has the DNA TGTGCCAGCAGACTACAAGAAAAACTGTTTTTT. As protein: CASRLQEKLFF.

The chain recombines TRBV28 with TRBJ1-6; D may be TRBD1 (6 bases). This CDR3 comprises 14 residues. V was pared by 5 bases and J by 6 bases, with 11 bases between. Germline V gene lookup returns CDR1 MDHEN and CDR2 SYDVKM. The CDR3 DNA sequence: TGTGCCAGCAGTCTTGACAGGTTTAATTCACCCCTCCACTTT. It codes for CASSLDRFNSPLHF.

The chain links TRBV19 to TRBJ2-1, with TRBD2 matching over 11 bases. The germline V gene has CDR1 LNHDA and CDR2 SQIVND (reference sequence). The CDR3 totals 15 residues. Trimming removed 8 bases from V and 8 bases from J; junction bases left unmatched: 11. CDR3 coding DNA: TGTGCCAGTTCTCTCACTAGCGGGAGTGTCGATGAGCAGTTCTTC. It codes for CASSLTSGSVDEQFF.

There are a few counts of this clone. The J gene is TRBJ2-2, the V gene TRBV4-2; tentatively, D is TRBD2 (7 bases). Germline values: CDR1 LGHNA, CDR2 YNFKEQ. Trimming pared 4 bases from V and 4 bases from J, leaving 28 bases between. The CDR3 has 20 amino acids. CDR3 loop: CASSPRGGSGAVESTGELFF. The CDR3 DNA sequence: TGTGCCAGCAGCCCGAGGGGGGGGAGCGGGGCGGTAGAATCCACCGGGGAGCTGTTTTTT.

This rearrangement joins TRBV5-1 to TRBJ2-7, with 8 positions matching TRBD2. The CDR3 spans 15 residues. The V gene end was trimmed by 2 bases and the J gene end by 6 bases; junction bases not matched to a gene: 10. Germline lookup yields CDR1 SGHRS and CDR2 YFSETQ. The CDR3 DNA follows: TGCGCCAGCAGCTTAGTCCTGACGGGAGGGCGCGAGCAGTACTTC. This encodes CASSLVLTGGREQYF.

To note about this clone: The junction does not match germline at one end; this may be a read error. This sequence joins TRBV7-9 and TRBJ2-7; a possible D gene is TRBD1 (6 bases). Germline V lookup: CDR1 SEHNR, CDR2 FQNEAQ (reference sequence). This CDR3 region has 12 residues. The CDR3 protein is CSSSRDIYEQYF. The DNA for the CDR3 is TGTTCCAGCAGCCGGGACATCTACGAGCAGTACTTC.

The V and J genes are TRBV2 and TRBJ2-7, with TRBD2 matching over 7 bases. This CDR3 region has 16 residues. The germline gives CDR1 SNHLY, CDR2 FYNNEI. V lost 3 bases, J lost 4 bases, and 12 bases stayed unmatched. Here the CDR3 DNA reads TGTGCCAGCAGTGATTCTTCAGCGGGACCCTTTTACGAGCAGTACTTC. Protein product: CASSDSSAGPFYEQYF.

The rearrangement uses TRBV19 and TRBJ2-3; TRBD2 matches 12 bases. V was pared by 5 bases and J by 1 base, with 10 bases of the junction left unmatched. The CDR3 contains 18 residues. Germline lookup yields CDR1 LNHDA and CDR2 SQIVND (reference sequence). CDR3 nucleotides: TGTGCCAGTAGTCCGCGGACTAGCGGGACAGGGGGCACAGATACGCAGTATTTT. It yields the protein CASSPRTSGTGGTDTQYF.

This rearrangement joins TRBV15 to TRBJ2-1; 7 bases align to TRBD2. Germline V gives CDR1 LNHNV, CDR2 YYDKDF (reference sequence). The CDR3 totals 15 residues. V lost 0 bases and J lost 9; bases outside the gene matches: 8. This CDR3 reads CATSRDQIAGVEQFF. The CDR3 bases are TGTGCCACCAGCAGAGATCAAATCGCGGGAGTTGAGCAGTTCTTC.

The sample holds one count of this clone. This rearrangement joins TRBV6-4 to TRBJ2-1; D gene unclear. The germline CDR1 and CDR2 sequences are MRHNA and SNTAGT. This CDR3 spans 16 amino acids. V was pared by 5 bases and J by 3 bases, with 17 bases between. The CDR3 DNA reads TGTGCCAGCAGTAAATCGAGTACCCTTAACTACAATGAGCAGTTCTTC. This gives the protein CASSKSSTLNYNEQFF.

This clone is a singleton in its sample. A read error may produce the germline difference seen at one junction end. This chain joins TRBV7-7 and TRBJ2-1, with TRBD1 identical over 7 bases. The length of the CDR3 is 15 residues. CDR1 is SSHAT, CDR2 FNYEAQ, per germline (reference sequence). CDR3 amino acids: CASSLGQGVYNEQFF. In nucleotides, the CDR3 is TGTGCTAGCAGCTTAGGGCAGGGGGTCTACAATGAGCAGTTCTTC.

The rearrangement joins TRBV19 to TRBJ1-2; possible D gene TRBD1, 6 bases. The CDR3 is made up of 15 amino acids. Germline lookup yields CDR1 LNHDA and CDR2 SQIVND (reference sequence). Trimming took off 1 base at V and 2 bases at J, with 11 bases between the two ends. The CDR3 here is CASSIGQGSNYGYTF. DNA for the CDR3: TGTGCCAGTAGTATAGGCCAGGGGTCGAACTATGGCTACACCTTC.